This TCR beta chain was obtained from a study of beta chain features in type 1 diabetes. Study overall: On cell yields, gender and age, patients and healthy donors were similar. Examination spanned 100 million to 120 million sorted cells from all samples.

Germline V gene data show CDR1 as SGDLS and CDR2 as YYNGEE. V was trimmed by 0 bases and J by 7 bases, leaving 14 bases between them. The CDR3 is made up of 15 amino acids. cDNA synthesis used the whole RNA isolate, giving expressed TCRB sequences. Only in-frame clones appear in the TCRdb table, and some are missing; sequencing was by immunoSEQ multiplex PCR. The sample lists around 340,000 clones, approximately 8% seen once, with more than 0.4% in the top ten. The authors obtained over 98% purity in all sorted populations. Points from the study as a whole: Comparison showed that naive, central memory and Treg TCRB repertoires appeared more similar among patients than among healthy donors.

There are a few counts of this clone. Its matching antigen is unknown. The chain couples TRBV9 to TRBJ2-1; possibly TRBD1 or TRBD2 for D (5 bases each). This TCR was sampled from a woman aged 18-35 years in good health. Sequences were obtained from central memory CD4+ T cells from blood. The CDR3 reads CASSVVGLASNEQFF. In DNA, the CDR3 is TGTGCCAGCAGCGTAGTGGGGCTAGCTAGTAATGAGCAGTTCTTC.